These 25 T cell receptor beta chains were all obtained from the same sample, sequenced in a study of T-cell memory formation after mild COVID-19. One entry per CDR3 protein, called by TCRdb with MiXCR from the 5' RACE reads. The sample lists roughly 100,000 distinct CDR3 sequences; about 15% were seen once. The sequenced material came from PBMCs or a T cell subset sorted from them (not recorded which). The receptors here all came from an adult woman who had mild COVID-19 (a few samples of this study predate the infection). Cell type and time point are not known.

The chain carries TRBV4-1 and TRBJ2-3, with D perhaps assigned TRBD1 or TRBD2 (5 bases each). CDR1 and CDR2 (germline): MGHRA, YSYEKL. The V end was cut by 3 bases, the J end by 1 base, with 23 bases between. The CDR3 runs to 19 residues. The CDR3 region is CASSHLRGQGVYGTDTQYF. Written as DNA, the CDR3 is TGCGCCAGCAGCCACCTTAGAGGGCAGGGCGTCTATGGCACAGATACGCAGTATTTT.

This clonotype was seen a handful of times. In nucleotides, the CDR3 is TGTGCCAGCAGCCATTGGACTAGCTGGAATGAGCAGTTCTTC. Its translation: CASSHWTSWNEQFF. This chain uses TRBV14 with TRBJ2-1, with 8 nucleotides matching TRBD2. Germline V gives CDR1 SGHDN, CDR2 FVKESK. The CDR3 has 14 residues. V lost 3 bases to trimming and J lost 7 bases; unmatched junction nucleotides: 5. The full variable domain, in which reference TRBV14 and TRBJ2-1 provide the parts outside the CDR3, is EAGVTQFPSHSVIEKGQTVTLRCDPISGHDNLYWYRRVMGKEIKFLLHFVKESKQDESGMPNNRFLAERTGGTYSTLKVQPAELEDSGVYFCASSHWTSWNEQFFGPGTRLTVL.

The chain combines TRBV19 with TRBJ1-2; TRBD1 matches at 11 bases. V trimming: 9 bases; J trimming: 4 bases; junction bases outside the gene matches: 10. This CDR3 comprises 15 residues. The germline gives CDR1 LNHDA, CDR2 SQIVND (reference sequence). Here the CDR3 DNA reads TGTGCCAGCCGCGACCGGACAGGGGGCTTCTATGGCTACACCTTC. Protein: CASRDRTGGFYGYTF.

The table lists this clonotype with a few counts. The chain is built from TRBV7-9 and TRBJ2-5, with a weak D call TRBD1 (5 bases). The CDR3 consists of 14 residues. V was shortened by 3 bases and J by 5 bases, with 13 bases between the two germline ends. Germline CDR1 and CDR2: SEHNR and FQNEAQ (reference sequence). CDR3 nucleotides: TGTGCCAGCAGCTTCCTCAGGGAACGGGAGACCCAGTACTTC. It yields the protein CASSFLRERETQYF.

This chain joins TRBV5-1 and TRBJ1-1; D may be TRBD1 (6 bases). Germline V lookup: CDR1 SGHRS, CDR2 YFSETQ. This CDR3 comprises 15 residues. The V end was cut by 0 bases, the J end by 3 bases, with 12 bases between. The CDR3 protein is CASSLATGADTEAFF. DNA of the CDR3: TGCGCCAGCAGCTTGGCCACGGGGGCGGACACTGAAGCTTTCTTT.

In this sample, this clonotype turned up a few times. The V and J genes are TRBV7-6 and TRBJ1-4, with D uncertain. The CDR3 runs to 15 residues. V was clipped by 1 base and J by 7 bases, with 13 bases between them. CDR1 and CDR2 (germline): SGHVS, FNYEAQ. The CDR3 protein is CASSLGGGPGEKLFF. CDR3 in DNA: TGTGCCAGCAGCTTAGGGGGAGGGCCCGGTGAAAAACTGTTTTTT.

J is TRBJ2-2 and V is TRBV20-1; TRBD2 is a possible D gene (5 bases). The germline CDR1 and CDR2 sequences are DFQATT and SNEGSKA (reference sequence). The CDR3 spans 15 residues. V was clipped by 1 base and J by 5 bases, with 14 bases between them. CDR3 amino acids: CSARVRASRTGELFF. For the CDR3, the DNA is TGCAGTGCTAGAGTCCGAGCTAGCAGGACCGGGGAGCTGTTTTTT.

This clonotype has only a few counts. The chain couples TRBV25-1 to TRBJ2-5; TRBD1 is a possible D gene (5 bases). The germline CDR1 and CDR2 sequences are MGHDK and SYGVNS. Trimming took off 3 bases at V and 7 bases at J, with 6 bases between the two ends. The CDR3 extends over 11 amino acids. CDR3 residues: CASSEGRTQYF. The CDR3 DNA is TGTGCCAGCAGTGAGGGGCGGACCCAGTACTTC. Based on the CDR3 plus reference TRBV25-1 and TRBJ2-5, the full variable domain is EADIYQTPRYLVIGTGKKITLECSQTMGHDKMYWYQQDPGMELHLIHYSYGVNSTEKGDLSSESTVSRIRTEHFPLTLESARPSHTSQYLCASSEGRTQYFGPGTRLLVL.

This clonotype was observed a few times. The gene calls are TRBV20-1 and TRBJ2-1, with TRBD2 as a possible D gene (5 bases). V lost 0 bases, J lost 7 bases, and 16 bases lay in between. Germline V gives CDR1 DFQATT, CDR2 SNEGSKA (reference sequence). The CDR3 extends over 15 amino acids. CDR3 sequence: CSARDRLGLMNEQFF. In nucleotides, the CDR3 is TGCAGTGCTAGAGATCGGCTAGGACTGATGAATGAGCAGTTCTTC.

This clonotype appeared a few times. The chain links TRBV5-5 to TRBJ1-4, with D possibly matching TRBD1 (5 bases). Deletions cut 0 bases from V and 7 bases from J, with 13 bases between. Germline loops: CDR1 SGHKS, CDR2 YYEKEE (reference sequence). The CDR3 totals 15 residues. The CDR3: CASSLAGGEGEKLFF. The CDR3, as DNA: TGTGCCAGCAGCTTGGCCGGGGGTGAGGGTGAAAAACTGTTTTTT.

The sample holds a few counts of this clonotype. The germline gene is not matched at one end of the junction; a read error may be the cause. The chain joins TRBV5-1 to TRBJ2-1, with 11 bases lining up with TRBD2. The CDR3 contains 16 residues. CDR1 is SGHRS, CDR2 YFSETQ, per germline. The CDR3 DNA is TGCGCCAGCAGCTTGGCCCCCCTAGCGGGGGGTTACAATGAGCAGTTC. It translates to CASSLAPLAGGYNEQF.

The V and J genes are TRBV2 and TRBJ1-1; D is unresolved. The CDR3 totals 11 residues. Germline CDR1 and CDR2: SNHLY and FYNNEI. V was clipped by 3 bases and J by 8 bases, with 7 bases between them. CDR3 amino acids: CASSDWAEAFF. CDR3 sequence (DNA): TGTGCCAGCAGTGACTGGGCGGAAGCTTTCTTT.

The rearrangement joins TRBV5-1 to TRBJ2-5; no definite D call. Germline CDR1 is SGHRS and CDR2 is YFSETQ. The CDR3 runs 13 residues. Trimming removed 0 bases at V and 3 bases at J, with 6 bases between. The CDR3 nucleotides are TGCGCCAGCAGCTTGGGGACGGAAGAGACCCAGTACTTC. Its protein product is CASSLGTEETQYF.

J is TRBJ1-2 and V is TRBV4-1; 10 bases are a match to TRBD1. Trimming at V came to 4 bases and at J to 7 bases, leaving 9 bases not matched to a gene. Per the germline V gene, CDR1 is MGHRA and CDR2 is YSYEKL. This CDR3 region has 15 residues. This CDR3 is CASSPWDRGSSGYTF. In DNA form, the CDR3 reads TGCGCCAGCAGCCCGTGGGACAGGGGTTCGAGTGGCTACACCTTC.

There are a few counts of this clonotype. V and J are TRBV7-9 and TRBJ1-1; D unresolved. CDR1 is SEHNR and CDR2 is FQNEAQ in the germline V gene (reference sequence). The V end lost 1 base, the J end lost 0 bases, and 12 bases lay between the germline ends. CDR3 length: 16 amino acids. The CDR3 coding sequence is TGTGCCAGCAGCTTAGGAAGAAGAAGGATGAACACTGAAGCTTTCTTT. This encodes CASSLGRRRMNTEAFF.

The CDR3 coding sequence is TGTGCCAGCAGAACCTCTCCGGGGGCTTATAATTCACCCCTCCACTTT. It codes for CASRTSPGAYNSPLHF. The rearrangement uses TRBV27 and TRBJ1-6; possible D gene TRBD1, 6 bases. Germline V gene data show CDR1 as MNHEY and CDR2 as SMNVEV (reference sequence). V lost 6 bases, J lost 4 bases, and 16 bases lay in between. CDR3 length: 16 amino acids.

This chain links TRBV9 with TRBJ1-5; weak D call: TRBD1 (5 bases). CDR3 length: 15 residues. Germline V gene data show CDR1 as SGDLS and CDR2 as YYNGEE. The V gene lost 0 bases and the J gene lost 3 bases, with 10 bases spanning the gap. In nucleotides, the CDR3 is TGTGCCAGCAGCGTAGGGGGGGAGACCAATCAGCCCCAGCATTTT. Translating gives CASSVGGETNQPQHF. Complete variable domain (other parts from reference TRBV9 and TRBJ1-5): DSGVTQTPKHLITATGQRVTLRCSPRSGDLSVYWYQQSLDQGLQFLIQYYNGEERAKGNILERFSAQQFPDLHSELNLSSLELGDSALYFCASSVGGETNQPQHFGDGTRLSIL.

Written as DNA, the CDR3 is TGTGCCAGCAGTTACTCCCCCGCCGATGAGCAGTTCTTC. Encoded protein: CASSYSPADEQFF. The V call is TRBV6-2 or TRBV6-3, the J call TRBJ2-1; D not certain. Trimming left V 0 bases short and J 8 bases short, with 8 bases between. The CDR3 totals 13 residues. The germline CDR1 and CDR2 sequences are MNHEY and SVGEGT.

In this sample, this clonotype turned up a few times. The J gene is TRBJ1-1, the V gene TRBV19; D is uncertain. This CDR3 comprises 13 residues. The V end was cut by 6 bases, the J end by 7 bases, with 15 bases between. CDR1 and CDR2 from the germline V gene are LNHDA and SQIVND (reference sequence). The chain's CDR3 is CASRSDSAVEAFF. In DNA, the CDR3 is TGTGCCAGTAGGAGTGACTCGGCAGTTGAAGCTTTCTTT.

The rearrangement joins TRBV20-1 to TRBJ1-1; D uncertain. Looked up from germline, CDR1 is DFQATT and CDR2 is SNEGSKA (reference sequence). CDR3 length: 16 amino acids. The V gene lost 0 bases and the J gene lost 0 bases, with 14 bases spanning the gap. The CDR3 sequence: CSARDLDGRMNTEAFF. In DNA, the CDR3 is TGCAGTGCTAGAGATCTGGACGGTAGGATGAACACTGAAGCTTTCTTT.

The chain recombines TRBV7-9 with TRBJ2-3; D unclear. The CDR3 loop spans 12 amino acids. From germline, CDR1 is SEHNR and CDR2 FQNEAQ (reference sequence). The V and J ends lost 4 bases and 4 bases respectively, with 6 bases between them. CDR3 region: CASSSFPDTQYF. CDR3 nucleotides: TGTGCCAGCAGCTCCTTTCCAGATACGCAGTATTTT.

This clonotype occurred many times. The chain recombines TRBV4-3 with TRBJ2-2; D remains unclear. V was cut by 0 bases and J by 2 bases, with 13 bases left in between. The CDR3 loop spans 17 amino acids. The germline gives CDR1 LGHNA, CDR2 YSLEER. The CDR3: CASSQESRASNTGELFF. CDR3 DNA sequence: TGCGCCAGCAGCCAAGAGAGTCGGGCCTCCAACACCGGGGAGCTGTTTTTT.

J is TRBJ2-5 and V is TRBV20-1; 10 bases map to TRBD1. This CDR3 contains 15 residues. Germline V gene data show CDR1 as DFQATT and CDR2 as SNEGSKA (reference sequence). The V segment lost 3 bases and the J segment 4 bases; nucleotides outside the gene matches: 8. As DNA, the CDR3 is TGCAGTGCTAGCTGGACAGGGGGTGTTTCAGAGACCCAGTACTTC. Translated, it gives CSASWTGGVSETQYF.

This clonotype was detected only a few times. CDR3 DNA sequence: TGTGCCAGCAGTCCAGGGGGCGTCACTGAAGCTTTCTTT. The encoded protein is CASSPGGVTEAFF. The V gene is TRBV27, the J gene TRBJ1-1, with TRBD1 matching 8 bases. The CDR3 runs 13 residues. Germline CDR1 and CDR2: MNHEY and SMNVEV (reference sequence). The V and J ends lost 5 bases and 4 bases, in that order; junction bases with no gene match: 3.

V is TRBV9 and J is TRBJ1-1; tentatively, D is TRBD1 (6 bases). With 4 bases removed from V and 5 bases from J, the gap between germline ends came to 21 bases. Germline V gene lookup returns CDR1 SGDLS and CDR2 YYNGEE. This CDR3 spans 16 amino acids. The DNA for the CDR3 is TGTGCCAGCAGCAAAAACCCAGGGGATTTAGGGACTGAAGCTTTCTTT. As protein: CASSKNPGDLGTEAFF.